Listed here is a single T cell receptor (beta chain). This entry is derived from a study of blood T cell repertoires in COVID-19. Across the whole study: The United States, Italy and Spain supplied acute and convalescent COVID-19 samples. T cells, B-cell-depleted T cells, or PBMCs provided the cDNA or gDNA that served as material.

Trimming cost V 8 bases and J 2 bases, with 18 bases left between them. This CDR3 region has 14 residues. CDR1 is SQVTM, CDR2 ANQGSEA, per germline. Seattle researchers signed up patients amid active infection and tracked them longitudinally. As originally analysed: The assay estimated nucleated cells by amplifying reference gene primers. Profiling relied on immunoSEQ multiplex PCR, and the TCRdb table lists in-frame clones only, not all of them. Clone size and the V and J calls come from that table; the DNA yielded D and trimming. The repertoire consists of 200,000 to 300,000 clones, with 75% to 95% occurring once and the leading ten covering roughly 2.7%.

Specimen: peripheral blood. This chain connects TRBV29-1 to TRBJ2-5; maybe TRBD2 (5 bases). The TCR was taken from a person aged 18 to 35 with COVID-19, enrolled during active disease. This CDR3 reads CSQLASSWQETQYF. In DNA form, the CDR3 reads TGCAGCCAATTAGCGAGTTCTTGGCAAGAGACCCAGTACTTC.